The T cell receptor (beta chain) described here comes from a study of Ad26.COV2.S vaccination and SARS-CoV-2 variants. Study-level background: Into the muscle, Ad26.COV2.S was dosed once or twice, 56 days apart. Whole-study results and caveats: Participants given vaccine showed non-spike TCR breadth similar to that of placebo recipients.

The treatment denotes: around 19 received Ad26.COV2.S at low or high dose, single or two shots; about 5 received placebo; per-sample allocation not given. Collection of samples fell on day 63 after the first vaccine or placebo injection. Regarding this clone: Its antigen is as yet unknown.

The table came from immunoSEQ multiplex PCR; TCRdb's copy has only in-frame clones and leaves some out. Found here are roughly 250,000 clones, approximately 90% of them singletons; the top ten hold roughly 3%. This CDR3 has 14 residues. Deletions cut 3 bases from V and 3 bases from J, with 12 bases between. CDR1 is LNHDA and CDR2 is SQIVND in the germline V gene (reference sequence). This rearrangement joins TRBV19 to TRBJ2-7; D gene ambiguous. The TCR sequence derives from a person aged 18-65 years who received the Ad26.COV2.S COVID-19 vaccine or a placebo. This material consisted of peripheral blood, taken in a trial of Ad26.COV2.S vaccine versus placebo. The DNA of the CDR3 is TGTGCCAGTAGTATGACGGGTAGCAGCTACGAGCAGTACGTC. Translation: CASSMTGSSYEQYV.